This T cell receptor beta chain was documented in a study of blood T cells in healthy people across ages (dated by TCRdb to the mid-2010s). At the level of the whole study: In model experiments, roughly one uniquely barcoded TCR beta cDNA molecule per two T cells was captured by template switching. Using deep sequencing normalized with unique cDNA molecular identifiers, the study measured how TCR beta repertoire diversity changes with age. The donors were divided into four age groups: young (average about 15 years), middle-aged (under 40), aged (roughly 60) and long-lived (82). To avoid experimental bias, donors of different ages were distributed randomly across sequencing lanes. Using the same blood draw, the study looked at two additional independent replicas of 1 million unique cDNA reads for two donors, one aged 18 to 30 and the other aged 80 or older.

Preparation of the library involved 5' RACE. For sequencing, an Illumina HiSeq 2500 was employed. A second roughly 7 to 11 cycle PCR used a sample-barcoded 5' primer and a J-beta primer mix. A unique molecular identifier was introduced onto each TCR beta cDNA molecule by a template-switch 5' adaptor carrying 12 random nucleotides. At least 2.5 million CDR3-containing paired-end reads were obtained from each sample. First-strand cDNA synthesis was performed from all RNA using the Mint cDNA synthesis kit, with priming by a TRBC-specific oligonucleotide. After uracil-DNA glycosylase treatment, a first 18-cycle PCR used universal primers M1SS and BC2_uni_R on all cDNA. The published analysis was carried out like this. Normalization of each sample was performed by random selection of 1 million high-quality reads, each carrying a distinct molecular identifier. Reads sharing molecular identifiers were discarded rather than binned into consensus sequences. CDR3 identification, clonotype clustering and error correction used MiTCR with a Q25 quality threshold and the strictest error-elimination algorithm. A nonparametric unseen species model with Euler transformation was used to estimate a lower bound on total TCR beta diversity. TCRdb reran the public reads through fastp at Q25 and MiXCR, keeping productive beta chains. Every distinct CDR3 protein forms one entry, paired with its most common genes and DNA. TCRdb, not the original authors, processed these V and J calls. The sample contains around 870,000 distinct CDR3 sequences, 25% to 30% of them found a single time. Together, the top ten hold roughly a sixth of the sample.

Overall study outcomes, separate from this receptor: Estimates of total diversity based on one million sequenced T cells were regarded as lower bounds and as underestimates. Because profiling used bulk unsorted PBMCs, naive and antigen-experienced compartments could not be compared conclusively. As age increased, observed TCR beta diversity per million T cells dropped in a roughly linear way, and a significant reduction was already evident by age 40. Because donor CMV infection status was unknown, age-related changes in expanded clonotypes were potentially confounded. A strong correlation was found between observed TCR beta diversity and the percentage of naive T cells measured by flow cytometry. Compared with the aged group, the long-lived group had more naive CD4+ T cells, fewer expanded clones and increased TCR diversity, a pattern suggesting age selection.

Systemically healthy Caucasian individuals from Russia, 39 in total and aged 6 to 90 years, were included as donors. Around 9.9 milliliters of peripheral blood were collected from each donor into EDTA-treated Vacutainer tubes. Ficoll-Paque density-gradient centrifugation was used to isolate PBMCs, with at least 7 million obtained per sample. Trizol reagent was used to extract total RNA from the PBMCs, yielding at least 6 micrograms per sample. The percentages of naive CD45RAhigh/CD27high T cells were determined by flow cytometry on a PBMC aliquot from every donor. The CDR3 sequence holds 13 residues, the cysteine and phenylalanine included. Of all the DNA, just the CDR3 is kept, 39 bases in frame from base 1. Between the V and J ends, shortened by 1 base and 4 bases respectively, the junction contains 5 bases. The germline V gene encodes CDR1 KGHSH and CDR2 LQKENI. At least ten counts were recorded for this clonotype. The clone's antigen remains unknown. Base qualities were left out, and no much larger clone turns up one base away.

Material: blood. The sequence derives from a woman of 80 years or more in good health. The sequence links TRBV18 to TRBJ2-1, with the D gene not clear enough to name. The DNA is as follows: TGTGCCAGCTCACCACAGACTTACAATGAGCAGTTCTTC. Its product reads: CASSPQTYNEQFF.